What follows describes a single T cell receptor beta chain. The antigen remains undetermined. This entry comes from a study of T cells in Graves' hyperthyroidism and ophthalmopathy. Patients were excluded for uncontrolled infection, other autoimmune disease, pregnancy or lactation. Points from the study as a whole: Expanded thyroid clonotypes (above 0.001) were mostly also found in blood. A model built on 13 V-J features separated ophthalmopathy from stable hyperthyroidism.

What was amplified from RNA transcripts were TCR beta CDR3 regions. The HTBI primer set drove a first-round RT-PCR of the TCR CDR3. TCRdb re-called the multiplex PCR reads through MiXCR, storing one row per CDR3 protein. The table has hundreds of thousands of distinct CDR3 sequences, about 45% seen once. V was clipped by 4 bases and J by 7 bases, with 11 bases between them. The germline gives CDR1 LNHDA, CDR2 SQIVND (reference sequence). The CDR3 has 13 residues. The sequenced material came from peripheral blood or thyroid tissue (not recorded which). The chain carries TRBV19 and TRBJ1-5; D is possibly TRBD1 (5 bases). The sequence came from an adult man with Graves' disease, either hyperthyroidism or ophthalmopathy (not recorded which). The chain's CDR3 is CASSKGLGQPQHF. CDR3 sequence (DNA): TGTGCCAGTAGTAAGGGGTTAGGACAGCCCCAGCATTTT.